These 32 T cell receptor beta chains were sequenced from one sample in a study of blood T cell repertoires in COVID-19 (TCRdb year 2020). Libraries were constructed by the immunoSEQ multiplex PCR assay. TCRdb provides this immuneACCESS table in a form limited to in-frame rearrangements. Some clones are lacking; in checked studies, under half of them reflect an unresolved V gene, and why the rest are absent is not known. The sample profile shows about 270,000 clones; about 86% of them were found once. The ten largest clonotypes hold under 3% of the sample. Material for sequencing was peripheral blood. These TCRs come from a woman aged 60-75 years with active or convalescent COVID-19.

The chain uses TRBV20-1 and TRBJ2-1, with D unclear. Trimming cost V 3 bases and J 4 bases, with 16 bases left between them. The CDR3 consists of 15 residues. From germline, CDR1 is DFQATT and CDR2 SNEGSKA (reference sequence). CDR3 amino acids: CSASLSTAAYNEQFF. DNA for the CDR3: TGCAGTGCTAGTTTGTCTACAGCAGCATACAATGAGCAGTTCTTC.

DNA of the CDR3: TGTGCCAGCCCAAAGGAGGGGGCCGTCTATGGCTACACCTTC. Translated: CASPKEGAVYGYTF. V gene TRBV7-3 combines with J gene TRBJ1-2; 7 bases match TRBD1. This CDR3 region has 14 residues. With V trimmed by 8 bases and J by 4 bases, 10 bases remained unmatched. Per the germline V gene, CDR1 is SGHTA and CDR2 is FQGTGA.

The chain carries TRBV9 and TRBJ1-2; no reliable D call. Germline V gene data show CDR1 as SGDLS and CDR2 as YYNGEE. V shed 4 bases and J shed 3 bases, with 4 bases lying between them. The CDR3 extends over 11 amino acids. The CDR3 bases are TGTGCCAGCAGCCGCGACTATGGCTACACCTTC. It codes for CASSRDYGYTF.

The chain links TRBV2 to TRBJ1-2; 10 nucleotides match TRBD1. Germline values: CDR1 SNHLY, CDR2 FYNNEI. The CDR3 runs 13 residues. Losses at the gene ends were 6 bases for V and 10 bases for J; bases not matched to a gene: 8. The CDR3 region has the DNA TGTGCCAGCAGAGATTGGGGACAGGGGAACTACACCTTC. It yields the protein CASRDWGQGNYTF.

This chain links TRBV6-5 with TRBJ1-2; possibly TRBD1 for D (6 bases). Germline CDR1 is MNHEY and CDR2 is SVGAGI. The CDR3 sequence is 15 residues long. V was shortened by 5 bases and J by 4 bases, with 17 bases between the two germline ends. The CDR3 region is CASSIRGHLSYGYTF. For the CDR3, the DNA is TGTGCCAGCAGTATCAGGGGCCATCTCAGCTATGGCTACACCTTC.

CDR3 sequence: CASSQTSGGFPDTQYF. In DNA form, the CDR3 reads TGCGCCAGCAGCCAAACTAGCGGGGGGTTCCCAGATACGCAGTATTTT. This sequence joins TRBV4-3 and TRBJ2-3, with TRBD2 matching 12 bases. CDR1 and CDR2 from the germline V gene are LGHNA and YSLEER. This CDR3 contains 16 residues. V shed 2 bases and J 4 bases; nucleotides not matched to a gene: 4.

The gene calls are TRBV6-2 or TRBV6-3 and TRBJ2-7; TRBD1 aligns across 8 bases. With V trimmed by 4 bases and J by 5 bases, 7 bases remained unmatched. Germline V gives CDR1 MNHEY, CDR2 SVGEGT. The CDR3 sequence is 14 residues long. CDR3 nucleotides: TGTGCCAGCAGTTTGTCAGGGGGCAGGAACGAGCAGTACTTC. This codes for CASSLSGGRNEQYF.

The chain joins TRBV12-3 or TRBV12-4 to TRBJ1-5, with unresolved D. The CDR3 is 12 amino acids. V was pared by 5 bases and J by 5 bases, with 7 bases between. CDR3 sequence: CASSPSHQPQHF. The CDR3 nucleotides read TGTGCCAGCAGTCCATCCCATCAGCCCCAGCATTTT.

J is TRBJ2-5 and V is TRBV10-3; 10 bases fit TRBD2. Germline V gene data show CDR1 as ENHRY and CDR2 as SYGVKD. Trimming removed 0 bases from V and 5 bases from J; junction bases left unmatched: 9. The CDR3 spans 17 residues. CDR3 sequence reads: CAISESVERGGRETQYF. CDR3 DNA: TGTGCCATCAGTGAGTCGGTCGAGCGGGGGGGCCGGGAGACCCAGTACTTC.

This chain joins TRBV7-9 and TRBJ2-5, with 8 bases lining up with TRBD2. This CDR3 comprises 16 residues. The germline V gene has CDR1 SEHNR and CDR2 FQNEAQ (reference sequence). Trimming took 1 base from V and 4 from J; bases not matched to a gene: 8. CDR3 protein: CASSLEGYAGGETQYF. CDR3 nucleotides: TGTGCCAGCAGCTTAGAGGGGTACGCGGGGGGAGAGACCCAGTACTTC.

This chain joins TRBV7-9 and TRBJ2-1; TRBD1 aligns across 8 bases. The V gene's germline CDR1 is SEHNR and CDR2 FQNEAQ (reference sequence). This CDR3 is built from 15 residues. Trimming removed 5 bases from V and 3 bases from J; junction bases left unmatched: 6. The CDR3 is CASSQGQENYNEQFF. The CDR3 nucleotides read TGTGCCAGCAGCCAGGGACAGGAGAACTACAATGAGCAGTTCTTC. The variable domain in full, with the rest retrieved from reference TRBV7-9 and TRBJ2-1, is DTGVSQNPRHKITKRGQNVTFRCDPISEHNRLYWYRQTLGQGPEFLTYFQNEAQLEKSRLLSDRFSAERPKGSFSTLEIQRTEQGDSAMYLCASSQGQENYNEQFFGPGTRLTVL.

The rearrangement joins TRBV7-9 to TRBJ1-2; 7 positions match TRBD1. Germline CDR1 SEHNR, CDR2 FQNEAQ (reference sequence). The CDR3 has 14 amino acids. Trimming took 1 base from V and 4 from J; bases not matched to a gene: 3. The CDR3 sequence is CASSLGQGGYGYTF. The DNA of the CDR3 is TGTGCCAGCAGCTTAGGACAGGGAGGCTATGGCTACACCTTC.

In regard to this clone: Different DNA sequences within this sample yield the same CDR3. The chain links TRBV19 to TRBJ1-2; D not resolved. The CDR3 sequence is 14 residues long. With 3 bases removed from V and 0 bases from J, the gap between germline ends came to 8 bases. From germline, CDR1 is LNHDA and CDR2 SQIVND (reference sequence). CDR3 nucleotide sequence: TGTGCCAGTAGTATTGTGAGGGCTAACTATGGCTACACCTTC. Protein product: CASSIVRANYGYTF. Using reference TRBV19 and TRBJ1-2 for the parts outside the CDR3, the full variable domain is DGGITQSPKYLFRKEGQNVTLSCEQNLNHDAMYWYRQDPGQGLRLIYYSQIVNDFQKGDIAEGYSVSREKKESFPLTVTSAQKNPTAFYLCASSIVRANYGYTFGSGTRLTVV.

The V call is TRBV27, the J call TRBJ2-7, with 7 bases lining up with TRBD1. CDR3 length: 15 amino acids. V was clipped by 0 bases and J by 2 bases; unmatched bases: 4. Germline values: CDR1 MNHEY, CDR2 SMNVEV (reference sequence). This chain's CDR3 is CASSLSPDRTYEQYF. The CDR3 DNA is TGTGCCAGCAGTTTATCTCCGGACAGGACCTACGAGCAGTACTTC.

Here the CDR3 DNA reads TGCGCCAGCAGCGCCCGACAGGGAGATAATTCACCCCTCCACTTT. It specifies CASSARQGDNSPLHF. This chain joins TRBV5-1 and TRBJ1-6, with 7 bases matching TRBD1. The junction had 6 bases not matched to a gene; V was cut back by 4 bases and J by 5 bases. The CDR3 is 15 residues long. The germline gives CDR1 SGHRS, CDR2 YFSETQ.

The gene calls are TRBV4-1 and TRBJ2-4; no reliable D call. This CDR3 is 15 amino acids long. Germline CDR1 MGHRA, CDR2 YSYEKL. Trimming stripped 1 base from V and 0 bases from J, with 7 bases between. In DNA form, the CDR3 reads TGCGCCAGCAGCCAAGGTGTAGAAGCCAAAAACATTCAGTACTTC. Its protein product is CASSQGVEAKNIQYF.

CDR3 bases: TGTGCCAGCAGCTTAGCTCAGGGTTTCTACAATGAGCAGTTCTTC. Amino acid sequence: CASSLAQGFYNEQFF. This chain uses TRBV7-2 with TRBJ2-1, with a possible D match to TRBD1 (5 bases). Germline V gives CDR1 SGHTA, CDR2 FQGNSA. The CDR3 contains 15 residues. V gave up 0 bases and J gave up 3 bases, with 9 bases separating them. Combining the CDR3 with reference TRBV7-2 and TRBJ2-1 gives the whole variable domain GAGVSQSPSNKVTEKGKDVELRCDPISGHTALYWYRQSLGQGLEFLIYFQGNSAPDKSGLPSDRFSAERTGGSVSTLTIQRTQQEDSAVYLCASSLAQGFYNEQFFGPGTRLTVL.

This sequence joins TRBV15 and TRBJ2-7, with 10 bases lining up with TRBD1. Per germline, CDR1 LNHNV and CDR2 YYDKDF (reference sequence). There are 16 residues in the CDR3. J was trimmed by 7 bases and V by 2 bases; bases with no gene match: 11. The CDR3 reads CATSRMDRGGFWEQYF. CDR3 in DNA: TGTGCCACCAGCAGAATGGACAGGGGGGGATTCTGGGAGCAGTACTTC.

The DNA of the CDR3 is TGTGCCAGCCAGGGGGTTGGCACTGAAGCTTTCTTT. Amino acid sequence: CASQGVGTEAFF. The chain is built from TRBV12-3 or TRBV12-4 and TRBJ1-1, with 7 bases fitting TRBD1. There are 12 residues in the CDR3. Trimming at V came to 8 bases and at J to 4 bases, leaving 4 bases not matched to a gene.

The chain employs TRBV19 and TRBJ1-2; 7 bases are a match to TRBD1. Trimming took 7 bases from V and 0 from J; bases not matched to a gene: 8. Germline loops: CDR1 LNHDA, CDR2 SQIVND (reference sequence). The CDR3 has 15 residues. The CDR3 sequence is CASNFGQAANYGYTF. The CDR3 DNA sequence: TGTGCCAGTAACTTTGGACAGGCCGCTAACTATGGCTACACCTTC.

The chain recombines TRBV6-5 with TRBJ1-1; D gene uncertain. The CDR3 has 12 residues. Germline V gene lookup returns CDR1 MNHEY and CDR2 SVGAGI. Between the trimmed V and J ends, which lost 6 bases and 4 bases, there was a span of 9 bases. The CDR3 nucleotides read TGTGCCAGCAGGGTGCTAGGCACTGAAGCTTTCTTT. Its protein is CASRVLGTEAFF.

The rearrangement joins TRBV19 to TRBJ1-1; no firm D call. The CDR3 contains 14 residues. The V gene lost 7 bases and the J gene lost 0 bases, with 12 bases spanning the gap. Germline loops: CDR1 LNHDA, CDR2 SQIVND (reference sequence). CDR3 sequence reads: CASKAPGLNTEAFF. The CDR3 region has the DNA TGTGCCAGTAAAGCCCCAGGTCTGAACACTGAAGCTTTCTTT.

The V gene is TRBV5-1, the J gene TRBJ2-3; TRBD2 aligns across 11 bases. This CDR3 contains 17 residues. The germline V gene has CDR1 SGHRS and CDR2 YFSETQ. J lost 1 base, V lost 3 bases, and 7 bases had no gene match. CDR3 loop: CASSWGLAVSRTDTQYF. CDR3 in DNA: TGCGCCAGCAGCTGGGGACTAGCGGTTTCTCGCACAGATACGCAGTATTTT.

This chain links TRBV2 with TRBJ2-3, with 8 bases identical to TRBD2. After removal of 5 bases from V and 4 bases from J, the junction contained 5 bases not matched to a gene. Germline-derived CDR1 and CDR2 are SNHLY and FYNNEI. The CDR3 spans 14 residues. CDR3 protein: CASSKSAGADTQYF. The CDR3 DNA reads TGTGCCAGCAGTAAATCAGCGGGGGCAGATACGCAGTATTTT.

The chain joins TRBV4-3 to TRBJ1-4; D is undetermined. Germline CDR1 is LGHNA and CDR2 is YSLEER. The CDR3 runs 16 residues. V was trimmed by 3 bases and J by 0 bases, leaving 11 bases between them. CDR3 in DNA: TGCGCCAGCAGCCAGGGTAAACAGACAACTAATGAAAAACTGTTTTTT. This gives the protein CASSQGKQTTNEKLFF.

CDR3 in amino acids: CASSGDGQGSYGYTF. The CDR3 DNA reads TGTGCCAGCAGCGGGGACGGACAGGGAAGCTATGGCTACACCTTC. The chain carries TRBV3-1 (or the pseudogene TRBV3-2) and TRBJ1-2; 8 bases fit TRBD1. V was pared by 5 bases and J by 4 bases, with 9 bases of the junction left unmatched. Per germline, CDR1 LGHDT and CDR2 YNNKEL (reference sequence). The CDR3 loop spans 15 amino acids.

The chain carries TRBV18 and TRBJ1-4; TRBD1 agrees at 7 bases. J gave up 7 bases and V 5 bases, and 13 bases lay outside the gene matches. The CDR3 runs to 16 residues. Per germline, CDR1 KGHSH and CDR2 LQKENI. Here the CDR3 DNA reads TGTGCCAGCTCAGGAAGACAGGGCCTAACGGGTGAAAAACTGTTTTTT. It is translated as CASSGRQGLTGEKLFF. The full variable domain, its missing parts supplied by reference TRBV18 and TRBJ1-4, is NAGVMQNPRHLVRRRGQEARLRCSPMKGHSHVYWYRQLPEEGLKFMVYLQKENIIDESGMPKERFSAEFPKEGPSILRIQQVVRGDSAAYFCASSGRQGLTGEKLFFGSGTQLSVL.

The genes are TRBV7-2 and TRBJ2-5; D uncertain. Germline-derived CDR1 and CDR2 are SGHTA and FQGNSA. The CDR3 runs to 14 residues. V gave up 1 base and J gave up 5 bases, with 11 bases separating them. CDR3 coding DNA: TGTGCCAGCAGCTTAGGGTTCCCACAGGAGACCCAGTACTTC. Encoded protein: CASSLGFPQETQYF.

This clone has more than one count but fewer than ten. The genes are TRBV15 and TRBJ1-4; weak D call: TRBD1 (5 bases). The CDR3 loop spans 15 amino acids. Germline CDR1 LNHNV, CDR2 YYDKDF (reference sequence). Trimming took off 3 bases at V and 6 bases at J, with 14 bases between the two ends. The CDR3 DNA follows: TGTGCCACCAGCAGTGGACGGGGAGGGGATGAAAAACTGTTTTTT. This codes for CATSSGRGGDEKLFF.

This clone was counted only a few times. The J gene is TRBJ1-5, the V gene TRBV19, with 10 nucleotides matching TRBD1. Germline lookup yields CDR1 LNHDA and CDR2 SQIVND (reference sequence). The CDR3 contains 15 residues. V dropped 1 base and J dropped 10; count of bases not matched to a gene: 7. This CDR3 reads CASSIVGTGAEPQHF. In nucleotides, the CDR3 is TGTGCCAGTAGTATAGTCGGGACAGGGGCGGAACCCCAGCATTTT.

This clone was observed a few times. V gene TRBV7-8 combines with J gene TRBJ1-6, with D possibly matching TRBD1 (6 bases). Germline lookup yields CDR1 SGHVS and CDR2 FQNEAQ. Trimming took 1 base from V and 7 from J, leaving 20 bases between them. The CDR3 sequence is 18 residues long. The CDR3 region is CASSLVGGPLRENSPLHF. CDR3 nucleotides: TGTGCCAGCAGCTTAGTGGGGGGGCCTCTCAGAGAGAATTCACCCCTCCACTTT.

The chain links TRBV7-6 to TRBJ2-1; 11 nucleotides align to TRBD2. The J segment lost 7 bases and the V segment lost 5 bases, leaving 16 bases of the junction unmatched. Germline lookup yields CDR1 SGHVS and CDR2 FNYEAQ. This CDR3 has 18 residues. CDR3 loop: CASSPHSQLAGAVNEQFF. In DNA form, the CDR3 reads TGTGCCAGCAGCCCTCACAGCCAACTAGCGGGGGCCGTGAATGAGCAGTTCTTC. Using reference TRBV7-6 and TRBJ2-1 for the parts outside the CDR3, the full variable domain is GAGVSQSPRYKVTKRGQDVALRCDPISGHVSLYWYRQALGQGPEFLTYFNYEAQQDKSGLPNDRFSAERPEGSISTLTIQRTEQRDSAMYRCASSPHSQLAGAVNEQFFGPGTRLTVL.